This T cell receptor beta chain was sequenced in a study of radiation and T cells in renal cell carcinoma. General study points: Top tumor clonotypes rose in blood 2 weeks post-radiation, then contracted.

Time point reported: blood 4 weeks post-SBRT, at nephrectomy. Treatment described: 15 Gy SBRT to primary tumor, nephrectomy 4 weeks later. Nephrectomy followed 15 Gy stereotactic body radiation by 4 weeks. Serial blood draws occurred at baseline and 2 and 4 weeks post-SBRT. Clear cell pathology was present in this patient's renal cell carcinoma. Libraries were prepared by immunoSEQ multiplex PCR; TCRdb keeps only in-frame clonotypes and omits some of them. Here the sample spans roughly 64,000 clones, about 74% being singletons. On this clone: Its target is not known.

The CDR3 is 14 residues long. V lost 6 bases to trimming and J lost 5 bases; unmatched junction nucleotides: 7. Per the germline V gene, CDR1 is ENHRY and CDR2 is SYGVKD. This sequence joins TRBV10-3 and TRBJ2-5, with 9 bases lining up with TRBD2. The origin of this receptor is a man aged 60 to 69 with renal cell carcinoma. Specimen: blood, collected from a patient whose treatment included radiotherapy and nephrectomy. The DNA for the CDR3 is TGTGCCATCAGCGGTCCGGGACTAGCTGAGACCCAGTACTTC. Its translation: CAISGPGLAETQYF.